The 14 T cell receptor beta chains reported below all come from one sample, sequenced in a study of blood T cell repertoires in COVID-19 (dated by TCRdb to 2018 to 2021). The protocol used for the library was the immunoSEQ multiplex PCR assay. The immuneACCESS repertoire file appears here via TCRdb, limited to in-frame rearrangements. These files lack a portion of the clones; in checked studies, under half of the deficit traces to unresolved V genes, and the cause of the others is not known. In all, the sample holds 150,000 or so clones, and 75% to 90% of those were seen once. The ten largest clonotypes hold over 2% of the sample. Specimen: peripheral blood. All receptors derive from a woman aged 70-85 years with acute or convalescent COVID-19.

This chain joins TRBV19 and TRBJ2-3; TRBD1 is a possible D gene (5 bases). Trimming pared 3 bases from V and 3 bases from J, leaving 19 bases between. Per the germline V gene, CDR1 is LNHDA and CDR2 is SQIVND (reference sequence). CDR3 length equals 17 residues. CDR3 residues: CASSIYGARVFTDTQYF. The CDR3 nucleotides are TGTGCCAGTAGTATTTATGGGGCTAGAGTGTTTACAGATACGCAGTATTTT.

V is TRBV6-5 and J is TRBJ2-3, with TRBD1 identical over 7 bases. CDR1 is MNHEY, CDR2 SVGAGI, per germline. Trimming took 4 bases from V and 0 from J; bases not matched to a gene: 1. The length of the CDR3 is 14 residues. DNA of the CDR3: TGTGCCAGCAGTTTGGGACAGAGCACAGATACGCAGTATTTT. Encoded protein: CASSLGQSTDTQYF.

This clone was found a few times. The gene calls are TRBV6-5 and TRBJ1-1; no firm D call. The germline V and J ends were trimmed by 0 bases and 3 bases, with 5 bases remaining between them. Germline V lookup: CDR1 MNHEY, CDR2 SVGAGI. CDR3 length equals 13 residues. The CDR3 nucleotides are TGTGCCAGCAGTTACTCTCAGGACACTGAAGCTTTCTTT. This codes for CASSYSQDTEAFF.

CDR3 bases: TGTGCCAGCAGCCAAGATGGGCAGGGGCAGGCCAAAAACATTCAGTACTTC. Amino acids: CASSQDGQGQAKNIQYF. V gene TRBV4-2 combines with J gene TRBJ2-4; possibly TRBD1 for D (6 bases). Looked up from germline, CDR1 is LGHNA and CDR2 is YNFKEQ. This CDR3 region has 17 residues. Between the trimmed V and J ends, which lost 0 bases and 1 base, there was a span of 13 bases.

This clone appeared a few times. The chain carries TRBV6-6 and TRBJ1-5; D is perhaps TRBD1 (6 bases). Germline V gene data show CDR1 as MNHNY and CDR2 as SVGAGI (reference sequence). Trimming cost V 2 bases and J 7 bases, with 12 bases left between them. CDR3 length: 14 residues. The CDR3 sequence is CASSYTWGPQPQHF. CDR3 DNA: TGTGCCAGCAGTTACACCTGGGGGCCGCAGCCCCAGCATTTT.

The DNA for the CDR3 is TGTGCCACCAGCGTCGGTAGCGGGGGGATGGAGACCCAGTACTTC. This gives the protein CATSVGSGGMETQYF. This chain connects TRBV15 to TRBJ2-5; 10 nucleotides match TRBD2. Trimming cost V 5 bases and J 5 bases; bases outside gene matches: 8. Germline V gene sequence: CDR1 LNHNV, CDR2 YYDKDF (reference sequence). The CDR3 runs 15 residues.

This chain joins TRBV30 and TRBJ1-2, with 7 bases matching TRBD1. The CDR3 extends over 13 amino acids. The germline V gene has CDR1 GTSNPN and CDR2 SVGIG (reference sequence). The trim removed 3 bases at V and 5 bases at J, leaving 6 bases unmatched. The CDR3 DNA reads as TGTGCCTGGAGCAGGGACAGACCGTATGGCTACACCTTC. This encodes CAWSRDRPYGYTF. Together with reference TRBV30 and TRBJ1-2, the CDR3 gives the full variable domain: SQTIHQWPATLVQPVGSPLSLECTVEGTSNPNLYWYRQAAGRGLQLLFYSVGIGQISSEVPQNLSASRPQDRQFILSSKKLLLSDSGFYLCAWSRDRPYGYTFGSGTRLTVV.

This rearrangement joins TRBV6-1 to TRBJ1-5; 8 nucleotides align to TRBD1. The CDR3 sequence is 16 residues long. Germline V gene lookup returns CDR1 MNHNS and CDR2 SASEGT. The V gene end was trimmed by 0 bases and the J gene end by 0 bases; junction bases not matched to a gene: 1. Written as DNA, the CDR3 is TGTGCCAGCAGTGAAGCCGACAGGGGTAGCAATCAGCCCCAGCATTTT. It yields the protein CASSEADRGSNQPQHF.

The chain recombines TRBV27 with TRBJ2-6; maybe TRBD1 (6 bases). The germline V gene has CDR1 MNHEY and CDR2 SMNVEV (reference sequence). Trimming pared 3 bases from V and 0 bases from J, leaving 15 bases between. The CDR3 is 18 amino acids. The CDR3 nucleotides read TGTGCCAGCAGTTTTCTCACAGGGATGTCCTCTGGGGCCAACGTCCTGACTTTC. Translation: CASSFLTGMSSGANVLTF.

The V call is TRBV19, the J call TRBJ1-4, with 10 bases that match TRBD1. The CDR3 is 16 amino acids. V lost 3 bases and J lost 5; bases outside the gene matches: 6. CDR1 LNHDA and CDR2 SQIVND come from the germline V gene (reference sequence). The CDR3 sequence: CASSMTGGVENEKLFF. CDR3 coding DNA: TGTGCCAGTAGTATGACAGGGGGCGTGGAAAATGAAAAACTGTTTTTT.

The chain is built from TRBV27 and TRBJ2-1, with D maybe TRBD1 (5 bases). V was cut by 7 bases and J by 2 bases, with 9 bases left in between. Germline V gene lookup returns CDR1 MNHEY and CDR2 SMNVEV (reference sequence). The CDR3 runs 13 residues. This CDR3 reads CASTAGTYNEQFF. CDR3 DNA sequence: TGTGCCAGCACCGCAGGGACCTACAATGAGCAGTTCTTC.

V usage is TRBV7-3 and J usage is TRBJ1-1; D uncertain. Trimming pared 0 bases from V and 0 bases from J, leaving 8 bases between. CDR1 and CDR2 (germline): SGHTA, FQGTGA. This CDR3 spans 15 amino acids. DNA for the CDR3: TGTGCCAGCAGCTTAACGTCAGGAATGAACACTGAAGCTTTCTTT. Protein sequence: CASSLTSGMNTEAFF.

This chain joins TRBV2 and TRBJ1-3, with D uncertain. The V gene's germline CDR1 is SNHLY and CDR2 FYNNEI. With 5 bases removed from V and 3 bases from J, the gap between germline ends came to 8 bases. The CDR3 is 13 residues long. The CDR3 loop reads CASSPLSGNTIYF. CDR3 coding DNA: TGTGCCAGCAGTCCCCTTAGTGGAAACACCATATATTTT.

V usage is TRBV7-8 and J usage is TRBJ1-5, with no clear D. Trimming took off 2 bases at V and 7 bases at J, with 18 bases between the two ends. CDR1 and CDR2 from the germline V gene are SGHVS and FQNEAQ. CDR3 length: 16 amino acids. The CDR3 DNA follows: TGTGCCAGCAGCTTATTGAGAGGTTCCTACCCCCAGCCCCAGCATTTT. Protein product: CASSLLRGSYPQPQHF.